A selection of T cell receptor beta chains follows, all from one sample in a study of T cell changes during pregnancy in multiple sclerosis. Repertoires were generated with immunoSEQ multiplex PCR, while TCRdb's copy carries only in-frame clones and drops some. The profile covers some 40,000 clones, with about 90% appearing a single time and roughly 4.5% taken by the ten largest. The sequences come from peripheral blood, collected in the second trimester of pregnancy. The receptors originated from a female donor in good health, enrolled as a control in a pregnancy study. CDR3s include the opening cysteine and the closing phenylalanine or tryptophan. The order of the fields is clone size, V gene, J gene, D gene, CDR3 DNA, CDR3 protein. The D gene is left open where the match is weak. The size entry is marked missing in some rows and otherwise reads once, few, many or a size class.

>NA|TRBV11-2|TRBJ1-1|NA
TGTGCCAGCAGCTTATCGGCGGGGGTGAACACTGAAGCTTTCTTT
CASSLSAGVNTEAFF
>NA|TRBV2|TRBJ1-1|NA
TGTGCCAGCAGTCCGCGGGCCTCGAGCGCTGAAGCTTTCTTT
CASSPRASSAEAFF
>NA|TRBV28|TRBJ2-6|NA
TGTGCCAGCAGTTTCGGCCTAGCTGGGGCCAACGTCCTGACTTTC
CASSFGLAGANVLTF
>NA|TRBV15|TRBJ2-1|NA
TGTGCCACCAGCGCGACTGCCAGCTCCTACAATGAGCAGTTCTTC
CATSATASSYNEQFF
>NA|TRBV7-9|TRBJ2-5|NA
TGTGCCAGCAGCTTAGGGTCACTTGAAGAGACCCAGTACTTC
CASSLGSLEETQYF
>NA|TRBV5-1|TRBJ2-5|TRBD1
TGCGCCAGCACTAGGGACAGGGTCGAAGAGACCCAGTACTTC
CASTRDRVEETQYF
>NA|TRBV9|TRBJ1-1|NA
TGTGCCAGCAGCGTAGCAGGGGAGCGAACTGAAGCTTTCTTT
CASSVAGERTEAFF
>NA|TRBV6-1|TRBJ1-2|NA
TGTGCCAGCAGTGAAGGGAGGACAGACTTTTCTGGCTACACCTTC
CASSEGRTDFSGYTF
>NA|TRBV9|TRBJ2-1|TRBD2
TGTGCCAGCAGCGTAGAGGGACTAGCGGGAGGAAATGAGCAGTTCTTC
CASSVEGLAGGNEQFF
>NA|TRBV7-9|TRBJ1-3|TRBD1
TGTGCCAACGGCAGGGGGACTGGAAACACCATATATTTT
CANGRGTGNTIYF
>NA|TRBV19|TRBJ1-5|NA
TGTGCCAGTAGTATAGGGGCACGAGATCAGCCCCAGCATTTT
CASSIGARDQPQHF
>NA|TRBV7-8|TRBJ1-1|NA
TGTGCCAGCAGCTTAGCCGTCTTCGGTGGAGATGAAGCTTTCTTT
CASSLAVFGGDEAFF
>NA|TRBV30|TRBJ2-3|TRBD1
TGTGCCCATAGGGGGCGGGGCACAGATACGCAGTATTTT
CAHRGRGTDTQYF
>NA|TRBV16|TRBJ1-1|NA
TGTGCCAGCAGCCAGTCACGGGGGAGCACTGAAGCTTTCTTT
CASSQSRGSTEAFF
>NA|TRBV16|TRBJ2-2|NA
TGTGCCAGCAGCCACAAACCGCAGGCGAACACCGGGGAGCTGTTTTTT
CASSHKPQANTGELFF
>NA|TRBV4-2|TRBJ2-7|TRBD1
TGTGCCAGCAGCTCCTTTTCCCTGGGACAGGGGCTGTACGAGCAGTACTTC
CASSSFSLGQGLYEQYF
>NA|TRBV27|TRBJ1-2|TRBD1
TGTGCCAGCAGTCCGGGACAGGGACCTGGCGGCTACACCTTC
CASSPGQGPGGYTF
>NA|TRBV21-1|TRBJ1-5|NA
TGTGCCAGCAGCCCCGACCGACTTAGGGGGAATCAGCCCCAGCATTTT
CASSPDRLRGNQPQHF
>NA|TRBV11-2|TRBJ1-1|TRBD1
TGTGCCAGCAGCTTAGGTTTTAGGACAGGGATAAAGAACACTGAAGCTTTCTTT
CASSLGFRTGIKNTEAFF
>NA|TRBV5-4|TRBJ2-7|TRBD1
TGTGCCAGCAGCTTGGGGGGCCGACAGGGGGTCTACGAGCAGTACTTC
CASSLGGRQGVYEQYF
>once|TRBV5-1|TRBJ2-3|TRBD2
TGCGCCAGCAGCTGGACTAGCGGGGGGATGACAGATACGCAGTATTTT
CASSWTSGGMTDTQYF
>NA|TRBV19|TRBJ1-2|TRBD1
TGTGCCAGTAGTCCCCCCTTCCTACAGACAGGGGCCCGCTATGGCTACACCTTC
CASSPPFLQTGARYGYTF